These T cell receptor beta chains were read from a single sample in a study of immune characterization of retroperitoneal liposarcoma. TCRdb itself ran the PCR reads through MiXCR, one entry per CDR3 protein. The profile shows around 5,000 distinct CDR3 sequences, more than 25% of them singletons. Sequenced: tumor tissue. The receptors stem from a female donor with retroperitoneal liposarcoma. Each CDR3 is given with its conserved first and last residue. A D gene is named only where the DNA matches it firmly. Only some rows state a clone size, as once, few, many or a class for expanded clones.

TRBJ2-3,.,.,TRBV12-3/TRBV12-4,TGTGCCAGCACTTTAATCGGGCCGCAGGGATCCGAGCAGTATTTT,CASTLIGPQGSEQYF
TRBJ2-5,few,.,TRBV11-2,TGTGCCAGCAGCCCCCCCCGACGTGCAGGGAGAGAGACCCAGTACTTC,CASSPPRRAGRETQYF
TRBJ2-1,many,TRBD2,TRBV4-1,TGCGCCAGCAGTCCAAGGTTACGGCTAGCGGAATACAATGAGCAGTTCTTC,CASSPRLRLAEYNEQFF
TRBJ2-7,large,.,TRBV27,TGTGCCAGCAACCCTAGCTCCGGAGTTCCCTCCTACGAGCAGTACTTC,CASNPSSGVPSYEQYF
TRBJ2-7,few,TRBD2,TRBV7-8,TGTGCCAGCAGCTTAGGGACTAGCCTATACGAGCAGTACTTC,CASSLGTSLYEQYF
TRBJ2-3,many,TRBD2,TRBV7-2,TGTGCCAGCAGCTTAGCTCGCGGGAGCGGAGCAGATACGCAGTATTTT,CASSLARGSGADTQYF
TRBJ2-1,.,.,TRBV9,TGTGCCAGCACCGCCGGGACTTCTCGTTTCTACAATGAGCAGTTCTTC,CASTAGTSRFYNEQFF
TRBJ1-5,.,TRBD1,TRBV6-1,TGTGCCAGCAGTGAAGCAACAGGGGGGCAGCCCCAGCATTTT,CASSEATGGQPQHF
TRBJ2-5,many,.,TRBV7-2,TGTGCCAGCAGCCCCTCGGGCAGTACGGAGACCCAGTACTTC,CASSPSGSTETQYF
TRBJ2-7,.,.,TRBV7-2,TGTGCCAGCAGCCCGCCCACGGACTCCCGGGGGCAGTACTTC,CASSPPTDSRGQYF
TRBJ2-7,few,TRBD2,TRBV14,TGTGCCAGCAGCCAGGGGACTAGCGGCTTTTACGAGCAGTACTTC,CASSQGTSGFYEQYF
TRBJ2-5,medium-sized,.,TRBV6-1,TGTGCCAGCAGTGAAATAACCGCATGGGAGTACTTC,CASSEITAWEYF
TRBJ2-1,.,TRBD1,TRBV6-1,TGTGCCAGCAGCCGGGACAGGTCATCCTACGAGCAGTTCTTC,CASSRDRSSYEQFF
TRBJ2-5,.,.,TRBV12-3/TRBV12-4,TGTGCCAGCAGTTTCCTTGAAGAGCAGTACTTC,CASSFLEEQYF
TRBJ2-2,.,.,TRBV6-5,TGTGCCAGCAGCCCCGGACCCAACACCGGGGAGCTGTTTTTT,CASSPGPNTGELFF
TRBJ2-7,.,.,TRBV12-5,TGTGCTAGTGGTTTGCCACAAGACTCGCGCTCCTACGAGCAGTACTTC,CASGLPQDSRSYEQYF
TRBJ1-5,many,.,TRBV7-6,TGTGCCAGCAGTCAGGGCGGTAGCAATCAGCCCCAGCATTTT,CASSQGGSNQPQHF
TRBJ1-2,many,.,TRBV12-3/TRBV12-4,TGTGCCAGCAGCACGGCCGGCAGGGTGTCCTATGGCTACACCTTC,CASSTAGRVSYGYTF
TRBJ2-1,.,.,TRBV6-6,TGTGCCAGCAGTTATGGGTACTACAATGAGCAGTTCTTC,CASSYGYYNEQFF
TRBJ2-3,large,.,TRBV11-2,TGTGCCAGCAGCTTACTTGGACAGGGAGTAGCGGGTACAGATACGCAGTATTTT,CASSLLGQGVAGTDTQYF
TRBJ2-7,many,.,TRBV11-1,TGTGCCAGCAGCATGCGGGGAACAGGGTCCGAGCAGTACTTC,CASSMRGTGSEQYF
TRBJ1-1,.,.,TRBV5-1,TGCGCCAGCAGCTTGGAAGGACAGTTTGAAGCTTTCTTT,CASSLEGQFEAFF
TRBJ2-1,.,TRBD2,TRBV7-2,TGTGCCAGCAGCTACTCTAGCGGGGGGCACAATGAGCAGTTCTTC,CASSYSSGGHNEQFF
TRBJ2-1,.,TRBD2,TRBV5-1,TGCGCCAGCAGCTCCGCAGGACTAGCGGGAGGGAACAATGAGCAGTTCTTC,CASSSAGLAGGNNEQFF
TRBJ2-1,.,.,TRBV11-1,TGTGCCAGCAGCGTACCCGGGTACTCTGGAGAGCAGTTCTTC,CASSVPGYSGEQFF
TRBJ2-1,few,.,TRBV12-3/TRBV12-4,TGTGCCAGCACCCCGGCTGGACAGAGCTCCTACAATGAGCAGTTCTTC,CASTPAGQSSYNEQFF
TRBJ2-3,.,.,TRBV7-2,TGTGCCAGCAGCCCTGACTACACTAGCACAGATACGCAGTATTTT,CASSPDYTSTDTQYF
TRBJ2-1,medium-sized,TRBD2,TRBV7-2,TGTGCCAGCAGCCCTATGGGACTAGCAGCGGCTGAGCAGTTCTTC,CASSPMGLAAAEQFF
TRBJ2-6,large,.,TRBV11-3,TGTGCCAGCAGCCCCCGCTCTGGGGCCAACGTCCTGACTTTC,CASSPRSGANVLTF
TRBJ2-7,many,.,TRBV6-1,TGTGCCAGCAGTGAAGCGGGGGGGGCCTACAATGAGCAGTACTTC,CASSEAGGAYNEQYF
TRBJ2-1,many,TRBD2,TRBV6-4,TGTGCCAGCAGCCTGGGACTAGCGGGAGTGTCTGAGCAGTTCTTC,CASSLGLAGVSEQFF
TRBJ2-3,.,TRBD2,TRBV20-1,TGCAGTGCGAGACTAGCGGGAGGGGATACGCAGTATTTT,CSARLAGGDTQYF
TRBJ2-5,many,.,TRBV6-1,TGTGCCAGCAGTGAATTTGGACTGGAAGAGACCCAGTACTTC,CASSEFGLEETQYF
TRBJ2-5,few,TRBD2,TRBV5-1,TGCGCCAGCAGTCGAGGGACTAGCGGGAGGGCGGAGACCCAGTACTTC,CASSRGTSGRAETQYF
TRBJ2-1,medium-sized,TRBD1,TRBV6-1,TGTGCCAGCAGTGAAGAGGCCGGGACAGGGTCCTTCTACAATGAGCAGTTCTTC,CASSEEAGTGSFYNEQFF